This TCR beta chain was documented in a study of blood T cell repertoires in COVID-19. This clone turned up a few times. The CDR3 has 16 residues. V was pared by 3 bases and J by 2 bases, with 17 bases between. Looked up from germline, CDR1 is KGHSH and CDR2 is LQKENI. Sequencing used immunoSEQ multiplex PCR; TCRdb keeps in-frame clones, though not all of them. The sample has some 74,000 clones; approximately 79% are singletons. The origin of this receptor is a woman aged 45-60 years with acute or convalescent COVID-19. V and J are TRBV18 and TRBJ2-7, with D possibly matching TRBD1 (6 bases). The sample was peripheral blood. The CDR3 bases are TGTGCCAGCTCACCTCCAATACAGGGCCGTACCTACGAGCAGTACTTC. Translation: CASSPPIQGRTYEQYF.